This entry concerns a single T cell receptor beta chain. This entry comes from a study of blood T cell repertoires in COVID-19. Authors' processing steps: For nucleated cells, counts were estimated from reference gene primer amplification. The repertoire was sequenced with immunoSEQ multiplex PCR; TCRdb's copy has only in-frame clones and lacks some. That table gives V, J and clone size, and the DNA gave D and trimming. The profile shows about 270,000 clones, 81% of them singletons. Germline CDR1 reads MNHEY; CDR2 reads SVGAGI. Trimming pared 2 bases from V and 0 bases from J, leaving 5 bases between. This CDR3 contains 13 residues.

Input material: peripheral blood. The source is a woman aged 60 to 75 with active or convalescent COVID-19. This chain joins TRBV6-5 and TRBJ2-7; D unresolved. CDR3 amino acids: CASSYIYSYEQYF. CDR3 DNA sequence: TGTGCCAGCAGTTACATCTACTCCTACGAGCAGTACTTC.